Below are 26 T cell receptor beta chains sequenced from a single sample in a study of blood T cell repertoires in COVID-19. TCRdb keeps only in-frame clones here, not all; method: immunoSEQ multiplex PCR. The data contain about 200,000 clones, 85% of them singletons. Sequencing used PBMCs or T cells enriched from blood (not recorded which). Receptors originate from a man aged 40-50 years who had recovered from COVID-19.

V is TRBV25-1 and J is TRBJ1-5; no clear D gene. V lost 5 bases, J lost 0 bases, and 5 bases lay in between. The CDR3 has 13 amino acids. The germline V gene encodes CDR1 MGHDK and CDR2 SYGVNS. Here the CDR3 DNA reads TGTGCCAGCAGTCGACATAGCAATCAGCCCCAGCATTTT. The encoded protein is CASSRHSNQPQHF.

This clone has more than one count but fewer than ten. The chain has TRBV2 and TRBJ1-1; D may be TRBD1 (5 bases). Per germline, CDR1 SNHLY and CDR2 FYNNEI. V was cut by 2 bases and J by 4 bases, with 11 bases left in between. The CDR3 is 14 residues long. The CDR3 bases are TGTGCCAGCAGTGAAATGGGCAGGGCCACTGAAGCTTTCTTT. It translates to CASSEMGRATEAFF.

This chain connects TRBV12-5 to TRBJ2-7, with TRBD2 identical over 8 bases. From germline, CDR1 is LGHNT and CDR2 FRNRAP. With V trimmed by 2 bases and J by 2 bases, 17 bases remained unmatched. The CDR3 runs 19 residues. The CDR3 DNA reads as TGTGCTAGTGGTTTGTCCGCAGGCTCAGGGCGGGAGGCACCCTACGAGCAGTACTTC. As protein: CASGLSAGSGREAPYEQYF.

The chain combines TRBV5-4 with TRBJ2-7; TRBD2 might be the D (5 bases). The V gene's germline CDR1 is SGHNT and CDR2 YYREEE (reference sequence). The V end was cut by 0 bases, the J end by 2 bases, with 15 bases between. The CDR3 loop spans 16 amino acids. CDR3 bases: TGTGCCAGCAGCTTGGATCTGGACTTTTCGACCTACGAGCAGTACTTC. Protein product: CASSLDLDFSTYEQYF.

The genes are TRBV5-1 and TRBJ1-1; D unresolved. Germline V gene data show CDR1 as SGHRS and CDR2 as YFSETQ. Trimming stripped 0 bases from V and 2 bases from J, with 8 bases between. This CDR3 is 14 amino acids long. The CDR3 DNA reads as TGCGCCAGCAGCTTGGTACACGTCAACACTGAAGCTTTCTTT. The encoded protein is CASSLVHVNTEAFF.

This clone was counted a few times. The chain combines TRBV30 with TRBJ1-3; no clear D gene. CDR1 is GTSNPN and CDR2 is SVGIG in the germline V gene (reference sequence). The CDR3 runs 14 residues. The V end lost 1 base, the J end lost 5 bases, and 12 bases lay between the germline ends. CDR3 loop: CAWSADNLRNTIYF. Here the CDR3 DNA reads TGTGCCTGGAGTGCTGACAATCTTAGAAACACCATATATTTT.

In this sample, this clone turned up once. The chain uses TRBV28 and TRBJ2-7, with 7 positions matching TRBD1. The ends lost 5 bases at V and 2 bases at J; junction bases unmatched: 6. The CDR3 sequence is 14 residues long. In germline, CDR1 is MDHEN, CDR2 SYDVKM. The CDR3 DNA reads as TGTGCCAGCAGTCCAGGGGGTTTAACCTACGAGCAGTACTTC. It is translated as CASSPGGLTYEQYF.

This chain uses TRBV2 with TRBJ2-2, with TRBD2 matching 14 bases. J was trimmed by 5 bases and V by 3 bases; bases with no gene match: 2. Germline V CDR1 and CDR2: SNHLY, FYNNEI. The CDR3 contains 16 residues. In DNA form, the CDR3 reads TGTGCCAGCAGTGACGGGACTAGCGGGGGAACCGGGGAGCTGTTTTTT. This gives the protein CASSDGTSGGTGELFF.

The table lists this clone with a count of one. The gene calls are TRBV5-4 and TRBJ1-2; D unclear. CDR3 size: 14 residues. CDR1 is SGHNT and CDR2 is YYREEE in the germline V gene (reference sequence). The V and J ends lost 6 bases and 11 bases respectively, with 23 bases between them. The CDR3 loop reads CASTKPDGGSEYTF. The CDR3 coding sequence is TGTGCCAGCACCAAGCCGGACGGAGGGTCGGAATACACCTTC.

The chain recombines TRBV29-1 with TRBJ2-5; 7 nucleotides align to TRBD2. The CDR3 runs 13 residues. The ends lost 3 bases at V and 4 bases at J; junction bases unmatched: 5. CDR1 is SQVTM, CDR2 ANQGSEA, per germline. CDR3 sequence: CSVDRGRGETQYF. The CDR3, as DNA: TGCAGCGTTGACCGCGGGAGAGGAGAGACCCAGTACTTC.

This chain uses TRBV11-2 with TRBJ1-2; 8 nucleotides line up with TRBD1. There are 15 residues in the CDR3. The germline V gene encodes CDR1 SGHAT and CDR2 FQNNGV. Trimming at V came to 4 bases and at J to 2 bases, leaving 6 bases not matched to a gene. The CDR3 protein is CASSSRTGRNYGYTF. CDR3 nucleotide sequence: TGTGCCAGCAGCTCCCGGACAGGGCGAAACTATGGCTACACCTTC.

The genes are TRBV27 and TRBJ2-7, with 7 bases lining up with TRBD2. From germline, CDR1 is MNHEY and CDR2 SMNVEV (reference sequence). V gave up 7 bases and J gave up 1 base; unmatched junction bases: 7. CDR3 length: 14 residues. Here the CDR3 DNA reads TGTGCCAGCAAACTAGCGTTTACTTCCTACGAGCAGTACTTC. Protein product: CASKLAFTSYEQYF.

The CDR3 sequence is CASSLGGAGGNTGELFF. CDR3 nucleotides: TGTGCCAGCAGCTTAGGAGGGGCGGGAGGGAACACCGGGGAGCTGTTTTTT. This chain uses TRBV7-2 with TRBJ2-2; 8 bases agree with TRBD2. The CDR3 is 17 residues long. CDR1 and CDR2 (germline): SGHTA, FQGNSA. V lost 1 base, J lost 1 base, and 5 bases stayed unmatched.

The chain links TRBV20-1 to TRBJ2-1; TRBD2 aligns across 11 bases. With 3 bases clipped from V and 7 bases from J, the junction kept 8 bases outside the gene matches. This CDR3 is built from 15 residues. Germline V gives CDR1 DFQATT, CDR2 SNEGSKA (reference sequence). CDR3 amino acids: CSASSASGGRNEQFF. CDR3 bases: TGCAGTGCTAGTTCGGCTAGCGGGGGGAGGAATGAGCAGTTCTTC.

The chain couples TRBV14 to TRBJ2-7, with TRBD1 as a possible D gene (6 bases). CDR1 SGHDN and CDR2 FVKESK come from the germline V gene. The length of the CDR3 is 13 residues. Trimming stripped 3 bases from V and 6 bases from J, with 12 bases between. This chain's CDR3 is CASSQFLGGEQYF. In DNA, the CDR3 is TGTGCCAGCAGCCAGTTTCTAGGGGGCGAGCAGTACTTC.

The V and J genes are TRBV18 and TRBJ2-2, with D maybe TRBD1 (6 bases). The CDR3 totals 16 residues. With 1 base removed from V and 3 bases from J, the gap between germline ends came to 12 bases. CDR1 is KGHSH, CDR2 LQKENI, per germline. The CDR3 DNA sequence: TGTGCCAGCTCACCACGGAACAGGGCGGACACCGGGGAGCTGTTTTTT. Translating gives CASSPRNRADTGELFF.

V gene TRBV7-2 combines with J gene TRBJ1-5; maybe TRBD1 (6 bases). CDR3 length equals 16 residues. Germline V CDR1 and CDR2: SGHTA, FQGNSA. V lost 1 base to trimming and J lost 0 bases, with 10 bases between them. DNA for the CDR3: TGTGCCAGCAGCTTAGGCTACAGGGTTAGCAATCAGCCCCAGCATTTT. As protein: CASSLGYRVSNQPQHF. The full variable domain, rest sourced from reference TRBV7-2 and TRBJ1-5, is GAGVSQSPSNKVTEKGKDVELRCDPISGHTALYWYRQSLGQGLEFLIYFQGNSAPDKSGLPSDRFSAERTGGSVSTLTIQRTQQEDSAVYLCASSLGYRVSNQPQHFGDGTRLSIL.

Concerning this clone itself: In the same sample, other DNA sequences code for this CDR3. The V call is TRBV7-2, the J call TRBJ2-3, with TRBD2 matching 12 bases. This CDR3 is built from 16 residues. CDR1 is SGHTA and CDR2 is FQGNSA in the germline V gene. J lost 3 bases, V lost 0 bases, and 1 base had no gene match. This chain's CDR3 is CASSLALAGGTDTQYF. CDR3 nucleotides: TGTGCCAGCAGCTTAGCACTAGCGGGAGGTACAGATACGCAGTATTTT.

This chain uses TRBV5-4 with TRBJ2-5, with 7 bases lining up with TRBD1. CDR3 length equals 13 residues. Trimming took 2 bases from V and 5 from J; bases not matched to a gene: 3. In germline, CDR1 is SGHNT, CDR2 YYREEE (reference sequence). The CDR3 region is CASSFDRAETQYF. The CDR3 DNA sequence: TGTGCCAGCAGCTTCGACAGGGCGGAGACCCAGTACTTC.

The chain employs TRBV6-4 and TRBJ2-1, with D perhaps matching TRBD1 (5 bases). Germline V gene data show CDR1 as MRHNA and CDR2 as SNTAGT. The germline V and J ends were trimmed by 3 bases and 3 bases, with 6 bases remaining between them. CDR3 length equals 13 residues. CDR3 in amino acids: CASSEQVYNEQFF. CDR3 DNA: TGTGCCAGCAGTGAACAGGTCTACAATGAGCAGTTCTTC.

The genes are TRBV28 and TRBJ1-2; D perhaps matches TRBD1 (6 bases). CDR1 and CDR2 (germline): MDHEN, SYDVKM. This CDR3 is built from 16 residues. V lost 1 base and J lost 7, with 19 bases in between. The CDR3 nucleotides are TGTGCCAGCAGTTTATTAGGTTCGGCAGGGGCCGGTGGCTACACCTTC. Translation: CASSLLGSAGAGGYTF.

The rearrangement links TRBV27 to TRBJ2-7, with 9 positions matching TRBD2. Germline CDR1 reads MNHEY; CDR2 reads SMNVEV (reference sequence). The V segment lost 5 bases and the J segment 6 bases; nucleotides outside the gene matches: 14. The CDR3 has 16 amino acids. Written as DNA, the CDR3 is TGTGCCAGCAGTCGGGAAAGCGGGAGGTATCCGGCCGAGCAGTACTTC. The encoded protein is CASSRESGRYPAEQYF.

The chain couples TRBV29-1 to TRBJ1-1, with D possibly matching TRBD1 (5 bases). In germline, CDR1 is SQVTM, CDR2 ANQGSEA. The V end was cut by 7 bases, the J end by 1 base, with 16 bases between. This CDR3 region has 14 residues. The CDR3 loop reads CSAVKATANTEAFF. CDR3 nucleotides: TGCAGCGCCGTGAAGGCGACAGCGAACACTGAAGCTTTCTTT. The variable domain in full, completed from reference TRBV29-1 and TRBJ1-1, reads SAVISQKPSRDICQRGTSLTIQCQVDSQVTMMFWYRQQPGQSLTLIATANQGSEATYESGFVIDKFPISRPNLTFSTLTVSNMSPEDSSIYLCSAVKATANTEAFFGQGTRLTVV.

This clone came up once. CDR3 sequence (DNA): TGCAGTGCTAGTGGGGGCGCAGGCACCGGGGAGCTGTTTTTT. Its translation: CSASGGAGTGELFF. This chain links TRBV20-1 with TRBJ2-2; a weak D match, TRBD1 (6 bases). This CDR3 is 14 amino acids long. Germline V gives CDR1 DFQATT, CDR2 SNEGSKA (reference sequence). The germline V and J ends were trimmed by 3 bases and 4 bases, with 12 bases remaining between them.

The genes are TRBV28 and TRBJ2-1, with TRBD1 as a possible D gene (8 bases). The ends were cut back, 7 bases at V and 6 bases at J, with 28 bases in the middle. The CDR3 is 18 residues long. Germline V gene data show CDR1 as MDHEN and CDR2 as SYDVKM. The CDR3 region is CASKRWQGAGVPSNEQFF. In nucleotides, the CDR3 is TGTGCCAGCAAGAGGTGGCAGGGGGCGGGGGTCCCCTCCAATGAGCAGTTCTTC.

The CDR3 is CASSQEWTSSYNEQFF. CDR3 sequence (DNA): TGTGCCAGCAGCCAAGAATGGACTAGCTCCTACAATGAGCAGTTCTTC. The chain has TRBV3-1 (or the pseudogene TRBV3-2) and TRBJ2-1, with TRBD2 matching 7 bases. The CDR3 contains 16 residues. Trimming removed 0 bases from V and 0 bases from J; junction bases left unmatched: 2. CDR1 is LGHDT, CDR2 YNNKEL, per germline (reference sequence).